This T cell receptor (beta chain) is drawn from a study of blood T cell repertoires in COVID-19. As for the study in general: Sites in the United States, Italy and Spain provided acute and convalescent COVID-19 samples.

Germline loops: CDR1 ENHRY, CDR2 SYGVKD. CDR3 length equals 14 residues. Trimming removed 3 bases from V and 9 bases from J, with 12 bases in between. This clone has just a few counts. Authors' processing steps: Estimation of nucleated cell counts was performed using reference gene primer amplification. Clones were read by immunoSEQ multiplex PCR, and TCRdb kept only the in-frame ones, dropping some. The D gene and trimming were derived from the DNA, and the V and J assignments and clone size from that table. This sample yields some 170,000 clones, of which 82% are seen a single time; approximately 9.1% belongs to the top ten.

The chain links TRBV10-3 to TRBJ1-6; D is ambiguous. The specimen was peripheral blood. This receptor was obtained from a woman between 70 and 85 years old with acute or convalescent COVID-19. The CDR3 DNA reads TGTGCCATCAGTGAAGAGCTGGGGAGTTCACCCCTCCACTTT. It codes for CAISEELGSSPLHF.